The 17 T cell receptor delta chains in this list originate from one sample, sequenced in a study of gamma-delta chains in newborns, infants, children. TCRdb reran clone calling via CATT on the reads. The sample lists 9,100 or so delta-chain clones; roughly 1.6% were seen once. The sequencing input was blood. All receptors come from a child who was a newborn, infant or young child, either healthy, febrile or measles-vaccinated (not recorded which).

By share of the sample, this clone is medium-sized. The rearrangement links TRDV1 to TRDJ1; 10 positions agree with TRDD3. Germline V CDR1 and CDR2: TSWWSYY, QGS. V lost 0 bases, J lost 0 bases, and 16 bases stayed unmatched. The CDR3 spans 21 residues. CDR3 bases: TGTGCTCTTGGGGAACTTAGTCCGATACTGGGGGATTTGAAGTACACCGATAAACTCATCTTT. Translated, it gives CALGELSPILGDLKYTDKLIF.

This clone is medium-sized in the sample. The rearrangement links TRDV2 to TRDJ1, with 7 bases matching TRDD3. J gave up 6 bases and V 0 bases, and 9 bases lay outside the gene matches. Per the germline V gene, CDR1 is GEAIGNYY and CDR2 is EKD. The CDR3 loop spans 15 amino acids. In DNA, the CDR3 is TGTGCCTGTGACACCGGAGGGGGGGATTATCATAAACTCATCTTT. Translation: CACDTGGGDYHKLIF.

Details on this clone: TCRdb's protein and the DNA translation differ at residue 16; the protein here comes from the DNA. The CDR3 DNA follows: TGTGCTCTTGGGGAGCCCCTTCCCTTCCGTACTCCTCCCGATAAACCCATCTTT. Protein product: CALGEPLPFRTPPDKPIF. This chain joins TRDV1 and TRDJ1; D is perhaps TRDD2 (6 bases). This CDR3 comprises 18 residues. In germline, CDR1 is TSWWSYY, CDR2 QGS.

Points on this clone: Given a much more abundant clone one base away, this may be a read error. Here the CDR3 reads CALGDPIKATKSLEDTDRCTDKLIF. CDR3 bases: TGTGCTCTTGGGGACCCCATAAAGGCTACAAAGTCACTGGAGGATACCGACCGGTGTACCGATAAACTCATCTTT. The chain employs TRDV1 and TRDJ1; possible D gene TRDD3, 6 bases. Germline V gene sequence: CDR1 TSWWSYY, CDR2 QGS. The length of the CDR3 is 25 residues. The V and J ends lost 3 bases and 2 bases respectively, with 43 bases between them.

By its share, this clone is medium-sized (0.01 to 0.1%). The chain combines TRDV1 with TRDJ1; D is unclear. The CDR3 is 18 amino acids. Trimming took off 5 bases at V and 1 base at J, with 23 bases between the two ends. CDR1 TSWWSYY and CDR2 QGS come from the germline V gene. CDR3 sequence (DNA): TGTGCTCTTGGGAGCCCCTCCAGAAAGTGTTCGGGCACCGATAAACTCATCTTT. Translating gives CALGSPSRKCSGTDKLIF.

In this sample, this clone is medium-sized. In DNA form, the CDR3 reads TGTGCTCTTGGGGAACTAGGTGGCCGAAACCGCGTACTGGGGGATACTTTTACCGATAAACTCATCTTT. Residues: CALGELGGRNRVLGDTFTDKLIF. The chain links TRDV1 to TRDJ1; 12 bases map to TRDD3. V trimming: 0 bases; J trimming: 2 bases; junction bases outside the gene matches: 22. The germline V gene has CDR1 TSWWSYY and CDR2 QGS. The length of the CDR3 is 23 residues.

As to this clone: A much larger clone is a single base away; this may be a read error. Other DNA sequences of this sample code for an identical CDR3. The chain links TRDV1 to TRDJ1, with 8 bases identical to TRDD3. CDR1 and CDR2 (germline): TSWWSYY, QGS. J gave up 0 bases and V 0 bases, and 15 bases lay outside the gene matches. This CDR3 has 20 residues. The CDR3 region has the DNA TGTGCTCTTGGGGAACTTTGGAGTACTGGGGGGTACGCGAACACCGATAAACTCATCTTT. The encoded protein is CALGELWSTGGYANTDKLIF.

This clone has only a few counts. A much bigger clone sits one base away, suggesting this may be a read error. At the DNA level, this CDR3 is encoded by other sequences in the same sample as well. The chain uses TRDV1 and TRDJ1; the D gene is possibly TRDD3 (5 bases). The V and J ends lost 2 bases and 8 bases respectively, with 24 bases between them. CDR3 size: 17 residues. The germline V gene encodes CDR1 TSWWSYY and CDR2 QGS. In DNA form, the CDR3 reads TGTGCTCTTGGGGAATCCCGCGGAATAACGAGAGGGGAGAAACTCATCTTT. It specifies CALGESRGITRGEKLIF.

This clone was seen a few times. The chain is built from TRDV1 and TRDJ1; 7 bases are shared with TRDD3. Looked up from germline, CDR1 is TSWWSYY and CDR2 is QGS. V lost 7 bases, J lost 1 base, and 9 bases stayed unmatched. This CDR3 contains 15 residues. The CDR3, as DNA: TGTGCTCTTGCATTCAGGGACTGGGGCACCGATAAACTCATCTTT. Amino acids: CALAFRDWGTDKLIF.

By share of the sample, this clone is medium-sized. This chain links TRDV1 with TRDJ1; 9 nucleotides agree with TRDD3. Losses at the gene ends were 4 bases for V and 0 bases for J; bases not matched to a gene: 3. CDR3 length: 15 residues. The germline V gene encodes CDR1 TSWWSYY and CDR2 QGS. CDR3 loop: CALGGYWGNTDKLIF. Written as DNA, the CDR3 is TGTGCTCTTGGGGGTTACTGGGGGAACACCGATAAACTCATCTTT.

This clone is medium-sized (0.01 to 0.1%) in the sample. The same CDR3 arises from other DNA sequences in this sample as well. This rearrangement joins TRDV1 to TRDJ1, with D unresolved. The CDR3 loop spans 15 amino acids. Germline V CDR1 and CDR2: TSWWSYY, QGS. V was clipped by 4 bases and J by 1 base, with 13 bases between them. CDR3 loop: CALGGGLSFTDKLIF. The CDR3 bases are TGTGCTCTTGGGGGCGGCCTTTCGTTCACCGATAAACTCATCTTT.

On this clone itself: At residue 14, TCRdb's protein disagrees with the DNA translation; the protein shown here derives from the DNA. The chain joins TRDV1 to TRDJ1; 12 positions match TRDD3. J lost 3 bases, V lost 2 bases, and 13 bases had no gene match. The CDR3 is made up of 19 amino acids. Looked up from germline, CDR1 is TSWWSYY and CDR2 is QGS. CDR3 sequence (DNA): TGTGCTCTTGGGGAAGGGTTAAAAGCGTACTGGGGGATACCCGATAAACTCATCTTT. It yields the protein CALGEGLKAYWGIPDKLIF.

Concerning this clone itself: This probably arose from a read error, given a far larger clone one base away. The same CDR3 is also encoded by other DNA sequences in this sample. This sequence joins TRDV2 and TRDJ3; possible D gene TRDD3, 6 bases. The CDR3 runs to 17 residues. CDR1 is GEAIGNYY, CDR2 EKD, per germline. Trimming shortened V by 0 bases and J by 1 base, and 9 bases separated the two germline ends. In nucleotides, the CDR3 is TGTGCCTGTGACACCGTTGGGGGGTCCTGGGACACCCGACAGATGTTTTTC. Translating it yields CACDTVGGSWDTRQMFF.

This clone was picked up a small number of times. A much larger clone differs by one base, so this may be a read error. Other nucleotide sequences in the sample specify the same CDR3. CDR3 amino acids: CALGKPHLPVKLIF. The CDR3 nucleotides are TGTGCCCTTGGGAAGCCACACTTACCCGTTAAACTCATCTTT. V and J are TRDV1 and TRDJ1; no definite D call. CDR1 and CDR2 from the germline V gene are TSWWSYY and QGS. This CDR3 is 14 amino acids long.

Of note for this clone: TCRdb's listed protein matches a much larger clone and diverges from this DNA's translation at residue 6, likely through a read error; the protein shown comes from the DNA. The V call is TRDV1, the J call TRDJ1, with 9 bases identical to TRDD3. This CDR3 region has 18 residues. CDR1 and CDR2 (germline): TSWWSYY, QGS. Trimming at V came to 4 bases and at J to 7 bases, leaving 19 bases not matched to a gene. The CDR3 DNA reads as TGTGCTCTTGGGGCAGGTTCCTACTGGGGGACCCGTTCCGGTAAACTCATCTTT. Translated, it gives CALGAGSYWGTRSGKLIF.

This clone has more than one count but fewer than ten. Just one base apart from a much larger clone, this may be a read error. Different DNA sequences within this sample yield the same CDR3. This chain joins TRDV1 and TRDJ1; no clear D. V was cut by 8 bases and J by 1 base, with 8 bases left in between. Germline CDR1 TSWWSYY, CDR2 QGS. CDR3 length: 12 amino acids. CDR3 sequence: CALRPATDKLIF. The CDR3 DNA reads TGTGCTCTTCGGCCCGCCACCGATAAACTCATCTTT.

Notes on this clone: TCRdb pairs this DNA with a much larger clone's protein that differs at residue 3, likely a read error; the protein shown was translated from the DNA. This chain joins TRDV2 and TRDJ3; 9 positions match TRDD3. CDR1 is GEAIGNYY and CDR2 is EKD in the germline V gene. The CDR3 consists of 18 residues. CDR3 protein: CARDTVGDISWDTRQMFF. The CDR3 coding sequence is TGTGCCCGTGACACCGTGGGGGATATTTCCTGGGACACCCGACAGATGTTTTTC.